Listed here are 27 T cell receptor beta chains from one sample, sequenced in a study of OX40 agonist ivuxolimab in advanced cancers. The protocol was immunoSEQ multiplex PCR, while the TCRdb copy is restricted to in-frame clones and leaves out a portion. The sample shows about 27,000 clones, about nine tenths of them seen only once. Specimen: CD4+ or CD8+ T cells sorted from blood, collected in a trial of the OX40 agonist ivuxolimab. These receptors were obtained from an adult with an advanced solid tumor such as melanoma, head and neck, liver or kidney cancer.

This chain links TRBV19 with TRBJ1-1, with TRBD1 identical over 8 bases. The V segment lost 6 bases and the J segment 4 bases; nucleotides outside the gene matches: 10. CDR3 length: 15 amino acids. Germline CDR1 is LNHDA and CDR2 is SQIVND (reference sequence). The CDR3 protein is CASSQATGEGTEAFF. CDR3 sequence (DNA): TGTGCCAGTAGCCAAGCGACAGGGGAGGGCACTGAAGCTTTCTTT.

Comments on this clone: The junction differs from germline at one of its ends, possibly a read error. The chain links TRBV7-7 to TRBJ1-3; no clear D. In germline, CDR1 is SSHAT, CDR2 FNYEAQ (reference sequence). This CDR3 spans 16 amino acids. The CDR3 is CASSLGTVGSGNTIYF. The DNA of the CDR3 is TGTGCTAGCAGCTTAGGAACGGTCGGCTCTGGAAACACCATATATTTT.

J is TRBJ1-6 and V is TRBV7-9, with 8 bases aligning to TRBD1. V was pared by 1 base and J by 10 bases, with 6 bases of the junction left unmatched. Per the germline V gene, CDR1 is SEHNR and CDR2 is FQNEAQ (reference sequence). The CDR3 consists of 15 residues. In DNA form, the CDR3 reads TGTGCCAGCAGCTTAGGAGACAGGGGACTGTCACCCCTCCACTTT. This sequence encodes CASSLGDRGLSPLHF. Combining the CDR3 with reference TRBV7-9 and TRBJ1-6 gives the whole variable domain DTGVSQNPRHKITKRGQNVTFRCDPISEHNRLYWYRQTLGQGPEFLTYFQNEAQLEKSRLLSDRFSAERPKGSFSTLEIQRTEQGDSAMYLCASSLGDRGLSPLHFGNGTRLTVT.

This clone was seen only once. The V and J genes are TRBV7-3 and TRBJ2-1; D may be TRBD2 (7 bases). The V end was cut by 5 bases, the J end by 4 bases, with 12 bases between. From germline, CDR1 is SGHTA and CDR2 FQGTGA. The CDR3 runs 14 residues. CDR3 in DNA: TGTGCCAGCAGCATAGGGGGGGCTTACAATGAGCAGTTCTTC. It is translated as CASSIGGAYNEQFF.

The sample holds a few counts of this clone. V usage is TRBV30 and J usage is TRBJ2-3, with 13 positions matching TRBD2. Losses at the gene ends were 0 bases for V and 4 bases for J; bases not matched to a gene: 1. CDR3 length equals 15 residues. CDR1 GTSNPN and CDR2 SVGIG come from the germline V gene (reference sequence). CDR3 DNA sequence: TGTGCCTGGAGTGTACTAGCGGGAGGGCCAGATACGCAGTATTTT. Protein product: CAWSVLAGGPDTQYF.

The chain couples TRBV9 to TRBJ2-1; D is undetermined. Germline CDR1 reads SGDLS; CDR2 reads YYNGEE. The CDR3 spans 13 residues. Trimming took 3 bases from V and 0 from J, leaving 4 bases between them. This CDR3 reads CASSGVSYNEQFF. The CDR3 region has the DNA TGTGCCAGCAGCGGGGTCTCCTACAATGAGCAGTTCTTC.

The CDR3, as DNA: TGTGCCAGCAGTTGGGACTCGTCCAGGAATGAGCAGTTCTTC. This translates into CASSWDSSRNEQFF. The V call is TRBV27, the J call TRBJ2-1; a possible D gene is TRBD2 (6 bases). In germline, CDR1 is MNHEY, CDR2 SMNVEV (reference sequence). V was clipped by 4 bases and J by 7 bases, with 14 bases between them. The CDR3 is 14 amino acids.

The V call is TRBV4-1, the J call TRBJ2-7; 8 bases fit TRBD1. This CDR3 contains 15 residues. Trimming took 0 bases from V and 6 from J; bases not matched to a gene: 7. From germline, CDR1 is MGHRA and CDR2 YSYEKL. The CDR3 protein is CASSQDMAGGGEQYF. The CDR3 nucleotides read TGCGCCAGCAGCCAAGATATGGCAGGGGGCGGCGAGCAGTACTTC.

The CDR3 nucleotides are TGTGCCAGCAGTTACGGTAACGACTATGGCTACACCTTC. It specifies CASSYGNDYGYTF. This chain uses TRBV6-5 with TRBJ1-2; no clear D gene. V lost 2 bases and J 3 bases, leaving 7 bases between the germline ends. CDR1 MNHEY and CDR2 SVGAGI come from the germline V gene. The CDR3 sequence is 13 residues long.

This chain uses TRBV7-8 with TRBJ2-7; a possible D gene is TRBD2 (6 bases). This CDR3 comprises 14 residues. In germline, CDR1 is SGHVS, CDR2 FQNEAQ. Trimming pared 6 bases from V and 5 bases from J, leaving 17 bases between. The CDR3 nucleotides are TGTGCCAGCAGAAAAAACGGGGGAAGTGACGAGCAGTACTTC. It encodes CASRKNGGSDEQYF.

This clone appeared once. The V call is TRBV5-8, the J call TRBJ1-4; D is undetermined. The CDR3 consists of 16 residues. Germline CDR1 SGHTS, CDR2 YDEGEE. V was shortened by 3 bases and J by 0 bases, with 12 bases between the two germline ends. The DNA of the CDR3 is TGTGCCAGCAGCTACGCACCCCGGGCAACTAATGAAAAACTGTTTTTT. It codes for CASSYAPRATNEKLFF. Based on the CDR3 plus reference TRBV5-8 and TRBJ1-4, the full variable domain is EAGVTQSPTHLIKTRGQQATLRCSPISGHTSVYWYQQALGLGLQFLLWYDEGEERNRGNFPPRFSGRQFPNYSSELNVNALELEDSALYLCASSYAPRATNEKLFFGSGTQLSVL.

This clone was picked up one time. The chain carries TRBV19 and TRBJ1-1; D gene ambiguous. The CDR3 loop spans 15 amino acids. Trimming took off 0 bases at V and 2 bases at J, with 10 bases between the two ends. CDR1 and CDR2 from the germline V gene are LNHDA and SQIVND (reference sequence). The CDR3 DNA reads TGTGCCAGTAGTATAGAGATAGGAGCTAACACTGAAGCTTTCTTT. This gives the protein CASSIEIGANTEAFF. Together with reference TRBV19 and TRBJ1-1, the CDR3 gives the full variable domain: DGGITQSPKYLFRKEGQNVTLSCEQNLNHDAMYWYRQDPGQGLRLIYYSQIVNDFQKGDIAEGYSVSREKKESFPLTVTSAQKNPTAFYLCASSIEIGANTEAFFGQGTRLTVV.

The V call is TRBV13, the J call TRBJ2-1; perhaps TRBD2 as D (5 bases). Germline CDR1 is PRHDT and CDR2 is FYEKMQ (reference sequence). The CDR3 contains 15 residues. V was shortened by 1 base and J by 5 bases, with 12 bases between the two germline ends. The chain's CDR3 is CASSLDPSGDNEQFF. CDR3 DNA: TGTGCCAGCAGCTTAGATCCCAGCGGTGACAATGAGCAGTTCTTC.

The rearrangement uses TRBV7-2 and TRBJ2-2; 7 nucleotides match TRBD2. Losses at the gene ends were 5 bases for V and 1 base for J; bases not matched to a gene: 4. The length of the CDR3 is 15 residues. Germline CDR1 is SGHTA and CDR2 is FQGNSA. CDR3 nucleotide sequence: TGTGCCAGCAGCGCTATAGCGGGGAACACCGGGGAGCTGTTTTTT. It is translated as CASSAIAGNTGELFF.

The CDR3 region is CASSLPPPSYEQYF. Here the CDR3 DNA reads TGTGCCAGCAGCTTACCTCCCCCCTCCTACGAGCAGTACTTC. The chain carries TRBV5-8 and TRBJ2-7; D is unclear. Germline values: CDR1 SGHTS, CDR2 YDEGEE. V was clipped by 2 bases and J by 0 bases, with 9 bases between them. The CDR3 covers 14 residues.

The chain is built from TRBV7-8 and TRBJ2-7, with 11 bases matching TRBD2. The junction had 5 bases not matched to a gene; V was cut back by 1 base and J by 3 bases. In germline, CDR1 is SGHVS, CDR2 FQNEAQ. The length of the CDR3 is 16 residues. The CDR3 protein is CASSLGGLAGYYEQYF. The CDR3 DNA reads as TGTGCCAGCAGCTTAGGAGGACTAGCGGGCTACTACGAGCAGTACTTC.

The chain employs TRBV7-9 and TRBJ2-1, with 13 bases matching TRBD2. The CDR3 totals 14 residues. Germline trimming cut 5 bases from V and 10 bases from J; bases unmatched to any gene: 5. Per germline, CDR1 SEHNR and CDR2 FQNEAQ (reference sequence). DNA of the CDR3: TGTGCCAGCAGCGCCGGACTAGCGGGGGACGAGCAGTTCTTC. Translating it yields CASSAGLAGDEQFF.

The count of this clone is one. The chain employs TRBV19 and TRBJ1-1; D gene ambiguous. The CDR3 contains 11 residues. Germline V gives CDR1 LNHDA, CDR2 SQIVND (reference sequence). Deletions cut 7 bases from V and 10 bases from J, with 13 bases between. The CDR3 spells CASNGPLGAFF. CDR3 DNA: TGTGCCAGTAACGGGCCCCTGGGAGCTTTCTTT.

This clone has only a few counts. The CDR3 DNA is TGTGCCAGCAGTTACTCGAGACAGGGTGGAAACACCATATATTTT. It is translated as CASSYSRQGGNTIYF. The chain uses TRBV6-5 and TRBJ1-3, with 7 bases identical to TRBD1. The CDR3 runs to 15 residues. CDR1 is MNHEY, CDR2 SVGAGI, per germline. Germline trimming cut 0 bases from V and 3 bases from J; bases unmatched to any gene: 2.

The V gene is TRBV27, the J gene TRBJ1-1, with D hard to call. Germline lookup yields CDR1 MNHEY and CDR2 SMNVEV (reference sequence). The CDR3 extends over 13 amino acids. Trimming pared 4 bases from V and 1 base from J, leaving 7 bases between. The CDR3 DNA reads as TGTGCCAGCAGTTACTCTTCGAACACTGAAGCTTTCTTT. Translating gives CASSYSSNTEAFF.

The genes are TRBV4-1 and TRBJ2-7; D may be TRBD2 (5 bases). The V end was cut by 1 base, the J end by 2 bases, with 18 bases between. CDR1 is MGHRA, CDR2 YSYEKL, per germline. The CDR3 consists of 17 residues. The DNA of the CDR3 is TGCGCCAGCAGCCAAGGGTTGGGCGGGCCGCCTACCTACGAGCAGTACTTC. This translates into CASSQGLGGPPTYEQYF.

This chain uses TRBV27 with TRBJ1-5; possibly TRBD1 for D (5 bases). The CDR3 sequence is 14 residues long. V was cut by 0 bases and J by 4 bases, with 7 bases left in between. The germline gives CDR1 MNHEY, CDR2 SMNVEV (reference sequence). The CDR3 region has the DNA TGTGCCAGCAGTTTATCAGGGGAGAATCAGCCCCAGCATTTT. This gives the protein CASSLSGENQPQHF.

This chain joins TRBV28 and TRBJ1-3; D ambiguous. The germline V and J ends were trimmed by 3 bases and 0 bases, with 6 bases remaining between them. CDR1 is MDHEN, CDR2 SYDVKM, per germline. CDR3 size: 14 residues. The CDR3 bases are TGTGCCAGCAGTTTCTCTTACTCTGGAAACACCATATATTTT. Its translation: CASSFSYSGNTIYF.

The J gene is TRBJ2-7, the V gene TRBV9; D is perhaps TRBD1 (6 bases). Germline V gives CDR1 SGDLS, CDR2 YYNGEE. This CDR3 has 14 residues. The germline V and J ends were trimmed by 4 bases and 3 bases, with 14 bases remaining between them. Here the CDR3 DNA reads TGTGCCAGCAGCCCGACAGGTGGAAACTACGAGCAGTACTTC. Its translation: CASSPTGGNYEQYF.

This chain uses TRBV11-2 with TRBJ2-3; D possibly corresponds to TRBD1 (5 bases). This CDR3 has 13 amino acids. The V gene's germline CDR1 is SGHAT and CDR2 FQNNGV. V lost 4 bases and J lost 4, with 9 bases in between. The CDR3 nucleotides are TGTGCCAGCAGCTGGGGCTACCCAGATACGCAGTATTTT. It is translated as CASSWGYPDTQYF.

The J gene is TRBJ2-1, the V gene TRBV6-1; TRBD2 matches at 12 bases. The ends lost 2 bases at V and 4 bases at J; junction bases unmatched: 0. The CDR3 is 15 amino acids. Germline V gene data show CDR1 as MNHNS and CDR2 as SASEGT. CDR3 region: CASSELAGGYNEQFF. In DNA form, the CDR3 reads TGTGCCAGCAGTGAACTAGCGGGGGGGTACAATGAGCAGTTCTTC.

The genes are TRBV7-2 and TRBJ2-3, with 11 bases aligning to TRBD2. Germline CDR1 SGHTA, CDR2 FQGNSA. The CDR3 is 16 residues long. V trimming: 5 bases; J trimming: 5 bases; junction bases outside the gene matches: 9. Here the CDR3 reads CASSLSGGAPGDTQYF. The CDR3 nucleotides read TGTGCCAGCAGCCTTAGCGGGGGGGCCCCCGGAGATACGCAGTATTTT. The full variable domain, its missing parts supplied by reference TRBV7-2 and TRBJ2-3, is GAGVSQSPSNKVTEKGKDVELRCDPISGHTALYWYRQSLGQGLEFLIYFQGNSAPDKSGLPSDRFSAERTGGSVSTLTIQRTQQEDSAVYLCASSLSGGAPGDTQYFGPGTRLTVL.